Listed below are T cell receptor beta chains from one sample, sequenced in a study of blood T cell repertoires in COVID-19. Only in-frame clones appear in the TCRdb table, and some are missing; sequencing was by immunoSEQ multiplex PCR. This table holds roughly 200,000 clones, 65% to 85% found once. Sequenced sample: PBMCs or T cells enriched from blood (not recorded which). The receptors stem from a woman in her twenties or thirties who had been exposed to COVID-19. The CDR3 runs from the conserved cysteine through the conserved F or W. D genes are given only for firm matches. Only part of the rows carry a size: once, few, many, or a class if the clone is expanded.

D: NA; length: 13; V: TRBV7-9; size: NA; J: TRBJ1-1; DNA: TGTGCCAGCAGCGTCGCAGGAAACACTGAAGCTTTCTTT; CDR3: CASSVAGNTEAFF
D: NA; length: 14; V: TRBV21-1; size: NA; J: TRBJ2-7; DNA: TGTGCCAGCAGCCGGGCAGGGGCAGCCCACGAGCAGTACTTC; CDR3: CASSRAGAAHEQYF
D: NA; length: 14; V: TRBV6-5; size: few; J: TRBJ1-1; DNA: TGTGCCAGCAGCCTGGGGGGCGGGGGCACTGAAGCTTTCTTT; CDR3: CASSLGGGGTEAFF
D: NA; length: 17; V: TRBV4-1; size: NA; J: TRBJ2-1; DNA: TGCGCCAGCAGCCAAGATCAAGGAAAGGGGCCTTACAATGAGCAGTTCTTC; CDR3: CASSQDQGKGPYNEQFF
D: NA; length: 13; V: TRBV6-5; size: NA; J: TRBJ1-3; DNA: TGTGCCAGCAGCCTAGACAGGAGAAACACCATATATTTT; CDR3: CASSLDRRNTIYF
D: TRBD1; length: 14; V: TRBV7-9; size: NA; J: TRBJ1-1; DNA: TGTGCCAGCAGCGCCCAACTTACAGGGGGCGAAGCTTTCTTT; CDR3: CASSAQLTGGEAFF
D: NA; length: 13; V: TRBV27; size: once; J: TRBJ1-4; DNA: TGTGCCAGCAGTTTATCCCCCCCGGTAGTACTGTTTTTT; CDR3: CASSLSPPVVLFF
D: TRBD1; length: 15; V: TRBV3-1/TRBV3-2; size: NA; J: TRBJ1-3; DNA: TGTGCCAGCAGCCTAGGACAGGCCCTTGGAAACACCATATATTTT; CDR3: CASSLGQALGNTIYF
D: TRBD1; length: 13; V: TRBV27; size: NA; J: TRBJ1-1; DNA: TGTGCCAGCAGTTTAGGACAGGTTAGTGAAGCTTTCTTT; CDR3: CASSLGQVSEAFF
D: TRBD1; length: 14; V: TRBV2; size: NA; J: TRBJ2-7; DNA: TGTGCCAGCAGTTTACAGGGGAACACCTACGAGCAGTACTTC; CDR3: CASSLQGNTYEQYF
D: NA; length: 16; V: TRBV5-1; size: NA; J: TRBJ2-1; DNA: TGCGCCAGCAGCCCGCAAGCTAGTTCCTCCTACAATGAGCAGTTCTTC; CDR3: CASSPQASSSYNEQFF
D: TRBD1; length: 13; V: TRBV6-5; size: NA; J: TRBJ1-5; DNA: TGTGCCAGCAACAACGACAGGGATCAGCCCCAGCATTTT; CDR3: CASNNDRDQPQHF
D: NA; length: 13; V: TRBV5-4; size: NA; J: TRBJ1-2; DNA: TGTGCCAGCAGCCCGGTCCCCTCGTCGGGCTACACCTTC; CDR3: CASSPVPSSGYTF
D: TRBD1; length: 15; V: TRBV13; size: NA; J: TRBJ2-1; DNA: TGTGCCAGCAGCTTAGTAGGGGGCGGGTACAATGAGCAGTTCTTC; CDR3: CASSLVGGGYNEQFF
D: TRBD2; length: 16; V: TRBV19; size: NA; J: TRBJ2-5; DNA: TGTGCCAGTAGTACCTCCGGACTAGCTGCGAGGGGGACCCAGTACTTC; CDR3: CASSTSGLAARGTQYF
D: TRBD2; length: 15; V: TRBV28; size: NA; J: TRBJ2-7; DNA: TGTGCCAGCAGTTCGGGGGGGTCGGGCTCCTACGAGCAGTACTTC; CDR3: CASSSGGSGSYEQYF
D: NA; length: 13; V: TRBV27; size: NA; J: TRBJ1-6; DNA: TGTGCCAGCAGTTCCCTGGGGGCATCACCCCTCCACTTT; CDR3: CASSSLGASPLHF
D: NA; length: 14; V: TRBV5-1; size: few; J: TRBJ1-5; DNA: TGCGCCAGCAGCCCGGACAGTAGCAATCAGCCCCAGCATTTT; CDR3: CASSPDSSNQPQHF
D: NA; length: 13; V: TRBV4-1; size: NA; J: TRBJ1-1; DNA: TGCGCCAGCAGCTCCTCGAGGGACACTGAAGCTTTCTTT; CDR3: CASSSSRDTEAFF
D: NA; length: 16; V: TRBV19; size: NA; J: TRBJ2-1; DNA: TGTGCCAGTAGTAGAGGAGGGTATACGAGTGGCAATGAGCAGTTCTTC; CDR3: CASSRGGYTSGNEQFF
D: NA; length: 16; V: TRBV5-4; size: NA; J: TRBJ2-2; DNA: TGTGCCAGCAGCTTGGCTCCCAGGGCGAACACCGGGGAGCTGTTTTTT; CDR3: CASSLAPRANTGELFF
D: NA; length: 15; V: TRBV27; size: NA; J: TRBJ1-3; DNA: TGTGCCAGCAGTCTAGCGGGGGGCTCTGGAAACACCATATATTTT; CDR3: CASSLAGGSGNTIYF
D: NA; length: 14; V: TRBV7-2; size: NA; J: TRBJ1-4; DNA: TGTGCCAGCAGCCCCGAGTGGGGGGAAGAAAAACTGTTTTTT; CDR3: CASSPEWGEEKLFF
D: TRBD1; length: 16; V: TRBV5-4; size: NA; J: TRBJ2-5; DNA: TGTGCCAGCAGCTCTCCCGGGACAGCGAGTCGACCGACCCAGTACTTC; CDR3: CASSSPGTASRPTQYF